Shown below are 10 T cell receptor beta chains from a single sample sequenced in a study of cytomegalovirus exposure and HLA in healthy donors. Both 60 Vbeta primers and 13 Jbeta primers went into the PCR. Measured with immunoSEQ multiplex PCR; TCRdb has only the in-frame clones, and not every one. The sample carries 99,000 or so clones, about three quarters recorded once. The specimen sequenced was PBMCs. These receptors all come from a man between 60 and 75 years old in good health and CMV-seropositive.

V and J are TRBV29-1 and TRBJ1-2, with a tentative D call TRBD1 (5 bases). Looked up from germline, CDR1 is SQVTM and CDR2 is ANQGSEA. V lost 7 bases and J lost 4, with 16 bases in between. There are 13 residues in the CDR3. CDR3 sequence: CSALKGEAYGYTF. The CDR3 DNA is TGCAGCGCCCTCAAAGGGGAGGCCTATGGCTACACCTTC.

The gene calls are TRBV11-2 and TRBJ1-3, with D tentatively TRBD1 (6 bases). Germline V gene sequence: CDR1 SGHAT, CDR2 FQNNGV. The CDR3 spans 16 residues. Trimming pared 4 bases from V and 2 bases from J, leaving 15 bases between. In DNA form, the CDR3 reads TGTGCCAGCAGCTCCCTCGTAGGGGGTACTGGAAACACCATATATTTT. This codes for CASSSLVGGTGNTIYF. The full variable domain, rest sourced from reference TRBV11-2 and TRBJ1-3, is EAGVAQSPRYKIIEKRQSVAFWCNPISGHATLYWYQQILGQGPKLLIQFQNNGVVDDSQLPKDRFSAERLKGVDSTLKIQPAKLEDSAVYLCASSSLVGGTGNTIYFGEGSWLTVV.

This chain joins TRBV7-2 and TRBJ2-5; TRBD1 agrees at 7 bases. The CDR3 is made up of 17 amino acids. Per germline, CDR1 SGHTA and CDR2 FQGNSA. With V trimmed by 1 base and J by 1 base, 9 bases remained unmatched. This CDR3 is CASSLEGAQIPQETQYF. DNA for the CDR3: TGTGCCAGCAGCTTAGAGGGGGCTCAGATACCCCAAGAGACCCAGTACTTC.

This clone was counted once. Other DNA sequences from this sample encode an identical CDR3 as well. The chain couples TRBV4-3 to TRBJ2-5; 11 positions agree with TRBD2. The length of the CDR3 is 18 residues. V lost 4 bases to trimming and J lost 5 bases; unmatched junction nucleotides: 15. CDR1 is LGHNA and CDR2 is YSLEER in the germline V gene. The CDR3 loop is CASSPEHNSGGGTETQYF. The CDR3 DNA follows: TGCGCCAGCAGCCCTGAACACAATAGCGGGGGGGGTACGGAGACCCAGTACTTC.

The chain joins TRBV18 to TRBJ1-2; D gene ambiguous. Germline CDR1 KGHSH, CDR2 LQKENI. The CDR3 runs to 14 residues. The V end was cut by 4 bases, the J end by 4 bases, with 13 bases between. The CDR3 nucleotides are TGTGCCAGCTCACGCACGAATGAGGGCTATGGCTACACCTTC. This translates into CASSRTNEGYGYTF.

The chain links TRBV5-6 to TRBJ2-1; D ambiguous. The V and J ends lost 0 bases and 7 bases respectively, with 8 bases between them. Germline CDR1 reads SGHDT; CDR2 reads YYEEEE. The CDR3 sequence is 13 residues long. CDR3 sequence: CASSLDYLNEQFF. CDR3 DNA: TGTGCCAGCAGCTTGGACTACTTAAATGAGCAGTTCTTC. The full variable domain, in which reference TRBV5-6 and TRBJ2-1 provide the parts outside the CDR3, is DAGVTQSPTHLIKTRGQQVTLRCSPKSGHDTVSWYQQALGQGPQFIFQYYEEEERQRGNFPDRFSGHQFPNYSSELNVNALLLGDSALYLCASSLDYLNEQFFGPGTRLTVL.

This clone was seen only once. The rearrangement links TRBV19 to TRBJ1-1; no clear D. In germline, CDR1 is LNHDA, CDR2 SQIVND (reference sequence). Trimming cost V 4 bases and J 4 bases, with 19 bases left between them. The CDR3 is 16 amino acids. CDR3 protein: CASSTSGRGTATEAFF. The CDR3 DNA sequence: TGTGCCAGTAGTACTAGCGGGCGAGGTACGGCCACTGAAGCTTTCTTT.

The chain recombines TRBV5-1 with TRBJ1-4; the D gene is possibly TRBD1 (5 bases). The V and J ends lost 1 base and 8 bases respectively, with 15 bases between them. Germline assignment: CDR1 SGHRS and CDR2 YFSETQ. There are 15 residues in the CDR3. The CDR3 DNA is TGCGCCAGCAGCTTGTTACCAGGGTTGGTGGAAAAACTGTTTTTT. Encoded protein: CASSLLPGLVEKLFF.

This clone appeared once. The chain carries TRBV20-1 and TRBJ1-2, with 9 bases matching TRBD1. CDR3 length equals 11 residues. Trimming cost V 6 bases and J 7 bases; bases outside gene matches: 3. Per the germline V gene, CDR1 is DFQATT and CDR2 is SNEGSKA (reference sequence). The CDR3 DNA is TGCAGTGCGGGACAGGGTCCTGGCTACACCTTC. It codes for CSAGQGPGYTF.

The rearrangement uses TRBV7-6 and TRBJ2-7, with 7 bases fitting TRBD1. CDR1 is SGHVS and CDR2 is FNYEAQ in the germline V gene. CDR3 length: 14 amino acids. Trimming removed 5 bases from V and 3 bases from J; junction bases left unmatched: 7. For the CDR3, the DNA is TGTGCCAGCAGCCCTAGACAGGGTCACTACGAGCAGTACTTC. Translated, it gives CASSPRQGHYEQYF.